This T cell receptor beta chain comes out of a study of T cell responses to AZD1222 COVID-19 vaccine. General study points: Of spike-specific TCRs, nearly half reportedly target regions left unmutated in variants. Possibly, clonal diversity was underestimated; donors were largely white British and included more females.

TCRdb's copy holds only in-frame clones and misses some; the assay was immunoSEQ multiplex PCR. The repertoire holds over 90,000 clones, around 87% seen once, with roughly an eighth in the top ten. J lost 6 bases, V lost 0 bases, and 22 bases had no gene match. In germline, CDR1 is LGHNA, CDR2 YSLEER. This CDR3 has 21 residues. Of note for this clone: Antigen unknown.

The sequenced sample was peripheral blood, obtained 28 days after the second AZD1222 dose. The receptor comes from an adult who received the AZD1222 COVID-19 vaccine. The chain combines TRBV4-3 with TRBJ2-1; TRBD1 aligns across 8 bases. The CDR3 DNA reads as TGCGCCAGCAGCCAAGAAGCAGTGACCTGGACGACAGGGGATATCCCCAATGAGCAGTTCTTC. Translation: CASSQEAVTWTTGDIPNEQFF.